This T cell receptor (beta chain) was documented in a study of blood T cell repertoires in COVID-19. At the level of the study: Sites across the United States, Italy and Spain contributed samples from acute and convalescent COVID-19.

TCRdb's copy holds only in-frame clones and misses some; the assay was immunoSEQ multiplex PCR. The sample carries 150,000 to 200,000 clones, roughly four fifths recorded once. The sequencing input was peripheral blood. The receptor comes from a man aged 50 to 60 who had recovered from COVID-19.

CDR3 DNA sequence: TGTGCCAGCAGTGACGGATCCTCGGGGACCCAGTACTTC. It specifies CASSDGSSGTQYF. The V gene is TRBV12-3 or TRBV12-4, the J gene TRBJ2-5; no definite D call. V gave up 5 bases and J gave up 7 bases, with 14 bases separating them. The CDR3 length is 13 residues.